This TCR beta chain was recorded in a study of metastatic and nonmetastatic thyroid tumors. Study details: Repertoires from malignant and benign thyroid patients were compared across blood and tumor or nodule tissue.

This clone has a handful of counts. As yet, its antigen is unknown. Study-level points and caveats: Patients with malignant thyroid tumors reportedly had significantly higher TCR beta diversity than those with benign nodules, in blood and tumor.

TCRdb re-analyzed the PCR reads using MiXCR. The sample lists around 18,000 clones, 30% to 35% occurring once. The CDR3 is 16 amino acids. Germline values: CDR1 MGHRA, CDR2 YSYEKL. V lost 1 base, J lost 0 bases, and 9 bases lay in between. Every patient underwent thyroid surgery untreated. This chain uses TRBV4-1 with TRBJ2-2, with a tentative D call TRBD1 (6 bases). This receptor was obtained from a female donor with papillary thyroid cancer or a benign thyroid nodule (not recorded which). Some clones in this sample may be carry-over from other donors' samples. The source material was tumor tissue. CDR3 in amino acids: CASSQGTASNTGELFF. CDR3 DNA sequence: TGCGCCAGCAGCCAAGGGACAGCGTCGAACACCGGGGAGCTGTTTTTT.